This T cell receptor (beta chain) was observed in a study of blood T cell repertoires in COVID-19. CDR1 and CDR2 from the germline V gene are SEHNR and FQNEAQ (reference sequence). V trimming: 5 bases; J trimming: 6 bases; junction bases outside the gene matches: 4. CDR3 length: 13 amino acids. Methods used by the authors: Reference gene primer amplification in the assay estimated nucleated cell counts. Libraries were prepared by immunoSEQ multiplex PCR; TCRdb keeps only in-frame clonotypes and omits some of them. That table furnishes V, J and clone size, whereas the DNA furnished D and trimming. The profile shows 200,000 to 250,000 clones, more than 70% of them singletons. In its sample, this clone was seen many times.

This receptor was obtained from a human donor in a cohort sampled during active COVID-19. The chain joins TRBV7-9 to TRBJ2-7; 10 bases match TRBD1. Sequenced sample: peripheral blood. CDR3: CASSPTGGGEQYF. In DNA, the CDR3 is TGTGCCAGCAGCCCGACAGGGGGCGGCGAGCAGTACTTC.